The next 31 T cell receptor beta chains were all read from a single sample in a study of blood T cell repertoires in COVID-19. The assay was immunoSEQ multiplex PCR, and TCRdb's table has in-frame clones only and misses some. The data contain 200,000 or so clones, 70% to 90% of them singletons. Sequencing was done on a sample of peripheral blood. These receptors were taken from a human donor with active or convalescent COVID-19. The donor label of this sample is uncertain.

Of note for this clone: A junction boundary mismatches the germline segment, possibly from a read error. The V and J genes are TRBV7-3 and TRBJ1-1; no firm D call. CDR3 length: 13 residues. Germline V gene lookup returns CDR1 SGHTA and CDR2 FQGTGA. CDR3: CASRPPGNSEAFF. CDR3 nucleotide sequence: TGTGCCAGCAGACCCCCCGGGAACTCTGAAGCTTTCTTT.

The CDR3 is CASSGRREGYYGYTF. CDR3 sequence (DNA): TGTGCCAGCAGCGGACGGAGGGAGGGGTACTATGGCTACACCTTC. The genes are TRBV9 and TRBJ1-2, with D maybe TRBD1 (5 bases). Germline CDR1 is SGDLS and CDR2 is YYNGEE. This CDR3 comprises 15 residues. The germline V and J ends were trimmed by 3 bases and 3 bases, with 15 bases remaining between them.

The V and J genes are TRBV1 and TRBJ1-4; the D call of TRBD1 is as the table states it, not checked on the DNA. TRBV1 is designated a pseudogene. There are 16 residues in the CDR3. CDR3 nucleotide sequence: TGCACCAGCAGCCGACAGGGGGCGGAGAGCAATGAAAAACTGTTTTTT. Its protein product is CTSSRQGAESNEKLFF.

The CDR3 is CASSWLTSGGATDTQYF. For the CDR3, the DNA is TGTGCCAGCAGTTGGCTGACTAGCGGGGGGGCGACAGATACGCAGTATTTT. The chain uses TRBV27 and TRBJ2-3; 14 positions match TRBD2. Germline V gives CDR1 MNHEY, CDR2 SMNVEV (reference sequence). The V and J ends lost 4 bases and 3 bases, in that order; junction bases with no gene match: 6. The CDR3 is 17 residues long.

The rearrangement links TRBV30 to TRBJ2-5; D not certain. Trimming shortened V by 3 bases and J by 13 bases, and 18 bases separated the two germline ends. Germline CDR1 reads GTSNPN; CDR2 reads SVGIG (reference sequence). CDR3 length equals 12 residues. The CDR3 protein is CAWSILDRAAYF. The CDR3 coding sequence is TGTGCCTGGAGCATCCTCGATCGCGCCGCGTACTTC.

The chain joins TRBV5-1 to TRBJ2-5; weak D call: TRBD2 (5 bases). CDR3 length equals 14 residues. Germline values: CDR1 SGHRS, CDR2 YFSETQ. The ends were cut back, 1 base at V and 9 bases at J, with 16 bases in the middle. The CDR3 coding sequence is TGCGCCAGCAGCTTGTACCGGAGCGGCGTGGCCCAGTACTTC. Translated, it gives CASSLYRSGVAQYF.

The chain joins TRBV9 to TRBJ2-3, with 7 bases identical to TRBD1. Germline assignment: CDR1 SGDLS and CDR2 YYNGEE. After removal of 0 bases from V and 7 bases from J, the junction contained 5 bases not matched to a gene. The CDR3 is 14 amino acids. The DNA of the CDR3 is TGTGCCAGCAGCGTAGGACAGGGCATTAATACGCAGTATTTT. Amino acids: CASSVGQGINTQYF.

The chain uses TRBV20-1 and TRBJ1-2; the match to TRBD1 covers 10 bases. CDR3 length equals 15 residues. Germline V gene lookup returns CDR1 DFQATT and CDR2 SNEGSKA (reference sequence). V lost 3 bases and J lost 3; bases outside the gene matches: 7. In DNA, the CDR3 is TGCAGTGCTAGTGCGACAGGGGGCGGGTACTATGGCTACACCTTC. Amino acids: CSASATGGGYYGYTF.

This clone was detected ten times or more. The genes are TRBV12-3 or TRBV12-4 and TRBJ2-5; D is perhaps TRBD2 (7 bases). This CDR3 region has 13 residues. V dropped 7 bases and J dropped 1 base, with 10 bases sitting between them. CDR3 coding DNA: TGTGCCAGCATGAGGGGGGGCCAAGAGACCCAGTACTTC. It yields the protein CASMRGGQETQYF.

The chain couples TRBV12-5 to TRBJ1-2; D call uncertain. Looked up from germline, CDR1 is LGHNT and CDR2 is FRNRAP. This CDR3 is 14 amino acids long. The V gene lost 2 bases and the J gene lost 4 bases, with 11 bases spanning the gap. For the CDR3, the DNA is TGTGCTAGTGGTTTGATCGGGGTTAGCTATGGCTACACCTTC. Translation gives CASGLIGVSYGYTF.

This sequence joins TRBV9 and TRBJ2-1, with 9 bases fitting TRBD2. The germline CDR1 and CDR2 sequences are SGDLS and YYNGEE. The CDR3 consists of 15 residues. Trimming at V came to 0 bases and at J to 9 bases, leaving 7 bases not matched to a gene. For the CDR3, the DNA is TGTGCCAGCAGCGTAGAAGGGCTAGCGGGGACTGAGCAGTTCTTC. Protein: CASSVEGLAGTEQFF. The full variable domain, completed using reference TRBV9 and TRBJ2-1, is DSGVTQTPKHLITATGQRVTLRCSPRSGDLSVYWYQQSLDQGLQFLIQYYNGEERAKGNILERFSAQQFPDLHSELNLSSLELGDSALYFCASSVEGLAGTEQFFGPGTRLTVL.

This chain joins TRBV5-1 and TRBJ1-2; 7 bases match TRBD1. This CDR3 contains 13 residues. V lost 4 bases and J lost 2; bases outside the gene matches: 2. Germline CDR1 is SGHRS and CDR2 is YFSETQ. As DNA, the CDR3 is TGCGCCAGCAGCCGGGGACAGAACTATGGCTACACCTTC. This codes for CASSRGQNYGYTF.

The chain has TRBV7-6 and TRBJ2-7; 13 bases agree with TRBD2. This CDR3 is 18 amino acids long. CDR1 is SGHVS and CDR2 is FNYEAQ in the germline V gene. Losses at the gene ends were 5 bases for V and 6 bases for J; bases not matched to a gene: 16. The CDR3 here is CASSPVLAGGVPLPEQYF. The CDR3, as DNA: TGTGCCAGCAGCCCCGTACTAGCGGGGGGGGTCCCTCTTCCCGAGCAGTACTTC.

This chain links TRBV19 with TRBJ2-2; 10 bases fit TRBD1. Losses at the gene ends were 6 bases for V and 5 bases for J; bases not matched to a gene: 3. CDR1 LNHDA and CDR2 SQIVND come from the germline V gene (reference sequence). CDR3 length: 14 residues. CDR3 nucleotide sequence: TGTGCCAGTAGGACAGGGGGCAAGACCGGGGAGCTGTTTTTT. Translated: CASRTGGKTGELFF.

This rearrangement joins TRBV28 to TRBJ1-2; D is perhaps TRBD1 (5 bases). With 3 bases removed from V and 8 bases from J, the gap between germline ends came to 10 bases. The CDR3 consists of 12 residues. CDR1 and CDR2 from the germline V gene are MDHEN and SYDVKM. The CDR3 protein is CASSLQGSGYTF. DNA of the CDR3: TGTGCCAGCAGTTTGCAGGGTTCGGGCTACACCTTC.

This chain joins TRBV6-5 and TRBJ2-1; possibly TRBD1 for D (6 bases). The CDR3 contains 11 residues. Germline CDR1 MNHEY, CDR2 SVGAGI. Trimming pared 8 bases from V and 8 bases from J, leaving 10 bases between. CDR3 in DNA: TGTGCCAGCGTTTACAGGGATGAGCAGTTCTTC. Translation gives CASVYRDEQFF.

The chain joins TRBV18 to TRBJ1-2; 8 bases fit TRBD1. With 2 bases clipped from V and 2 bases from J, the junction kept 7 bases outside the gene matches. CDR1 and CDR2 from the germline V gene are KGHSH and LQKENI. The CDR3 has 16 residues. The CDR3 spells CASSPGAGGANYGYTF. The CDR3 DNA reads as TGTGCCAGCTCACCAGGGGCAGGGGGCGCCAACTATGGCTACACCTTC.

The V call is TRBV7-2, the J call TRBJ2-7; 8 nucleotides align to TRBD2. J lost 6 bases, V lost 2 bases, and 3 bases had no gene match. Germline-derived CDR1 and CDR2 are SGHTA and FQGNSA. The length of the CDR3 is 13 residues. CDR3 loop: CASSLNGGVEQYF. CDR3 nucleotide sequence: TGTGCCAGCAGCTTAAACGGGGGGGTCGAGCAGTACTTC.

The rearrangement links TRBV19 to TRBJ2-3, with 7 positions matching TRBD2. The germline V gene encodes CDR1 LNHDA and CDR2 SQIVND (reference sequence). Trimming cost V 6 bases and J 1 base; bases outside gene matches: 7. The CDR3 consists of 15 residues. The CDR3 sequence: CASRSWAGGTDTQYF. The CDR3, as DNA: TGTGCCAGTAGGAGCTGGGCGGGAGGCACAGATACGCAGTATTTT.

V gene TRBV5-3 combines with J gene TRBJ2-7, with 10 bases aligning to TRBD2. TRBV5-3 is reported as an ORF; its role is uncertain. Trimming removed 1 base from V and 4 bases from J; junction bases left unmatched: 8. The CDR3 is made up of 16 amino acids. CDR3 DNA: TGTGCCAGAAGCTTGTGGCGGCTAGCGGGAGTTTACGAGCAGTACTTC. This encodes CARSLWRLAGVYEQYF.

The chain uses TRBV7-3 and TRBJ2-3; 7 positions agree with TRBD2. The CDR3 runs 17 residues. Per the germline V gene, CDR1 is SGHTA and CDR2 is FQGTGA. V trimming: 5 bases; J trimming: 5 bases; junction bases outside the gene matches: 16. In DNA, the CDR3 is TGTGCCAGCAGCCCGACCGCCCCTGCGCGGGAGAAAGATACGCAGTATTTT. Translation gives CASSPTAPAREKDTQYF.

The rearrangement links TRBV7-2 to TRBJ2-2, with 9 bases fitting TRBD2. The CDR3 sequence is 17 residues long. CDR1 and CDR2 from the germline V gene are SGHTA and FQGNSA. V gave up 0 bases and J gave up 4 bases; unmatched junction bases: 6. The CDR3 DNA sequence: TGTGCCAGCAGCTTAGCGCCAGCGGGGGGTGCCACCGGGGAGCTGTTTTTT. Translation: CASSLAPAGGATGELFF.

The chain recombines TRBV10-3 with TRBJ2-3, with D possibly TRBD2 on 5 matching bases. Looked up from germline, CDR1 is ENHRY and CDR2 is SYGVKD. V dropped 3 bases and J dropped 0 bases, with 19 bases sitting between them. This CDR3 comprises 18 residues. This CDR3 is CAISDSPRTGSSTDTQYF. The CDR3 bases are TGTGCCATCAGTGACTCTCCGCGTACGGGGTCTAGCACAGATACGCAGTATTTT.

This sequence joins TRBV28 and TRBJ2-3, with a possible D match to TRBD1 (5 bases). The germline gives CDR1 MDHEN, CDR2 SYDVKM. Trimming removed 6 bases at V and 0 bases at J, with 19 bases between. The CDR3 has 17 amino acids. The DNA for the CDR3 is TGTGCCAGCAGCTCTCTCACAGGTTGGTCCAGCACAGATACGCAGTATTTT. It yields the protein CASSSLTGWSSTDTQYF.

The chain uses TRBV13 and TRBJ2-5, with unresolved D. The CDR3 extends over 15 amino acids. Germline values: CDR1 PRHDT, CDR2 FYEKMQ (reference sequence). V lost 0 bases, J lost 1 base, and 9 bases lay in between. The DNA of the CDR3 is TGTGCCAGCAGCTTAGGCGGGTCCACCCAAGAGACCCAGTACTTC. Its protein product is CASSLGGSTQETQYF.

V and J are TRBV2 and TRBJ2-5; maybe TRBD1 (5 bases). The CDR3 runs 17 residues. Germline CDR1 is SNHLY and CDR2 is FYNNEI. The V and J ends lost 3 bases and 4 bases respectively, with 21 bases between them. For the CDR3, the DNA is TGTGCCAGCAGTGAGGGGCGATTCGGCTGGGTTCGAGAGACCCAGTACTTC. This gives the protein CASSEGRFGWVRETQYF. Together with reference TRBV2 and TRBJ2-5, the CDR3 gives the full variable domain: EPEVTQTPSHQVTQMGQEVILRCVPISNHLYFYWYRQILGQKVEFLVSFYNNEISEKSEIFDDQFSVERPDGSNFTLKIRSTKLEDSAMYFCASSEGRFGWVRETQYFGPGTRLLVL.

Remarks on this clone: Other DNA sequences of this sample code for an identical CDR3. The chain links TRBV7-6 to TRBJ1-3; D perhaps matches TRBD1 (6 bases). Per the germline V gene, CDR1 is SGHVS and CDR2 is FNYEAQ. This CDR3 region has 15 residues. V shed 5 bases and J shed 4 bases, with 15 bases lying between them. The CDR3 nucleotides read TGTGCCAGCAGCCCTCAGACAGGATCCGGAAACACCATATATTTT. Its translation: CASSPQTGSGNTIYF.

The gene calls are TRBV10-3 and TRBJ1-4; D might be TRBD1 (5 bases). The germline CDR1 and CDR2 sequences are ENHRY and SYGVKD. The CDR3 contains 17 residues. V was trimmed by 0 bases and J by 4 bases, leaving 15 bases between them. As DNA, the CDR3 is TGTGCCATCAGTGAGTCAACCAATGGGGCTGGTAATGAAAAACTGTTTTTT. This encodes CAISESTNGAGNEKLFF.

This clone was counted only a few times. The V gene is TRBV30, the J gene TRBJ1-1; possible D gene TRBD1, 5 bases. Germline V gene data show CDR1 as GTSNPN and CDR2 as SVGIG (reference sequence). Trimming removed 0 bases at V and 10 bases at J, with 18 bases between. CDR3 length: 14 residues. CDR3 sequence (DNA): TGTGCCTGGAGTGTACTGCGGGACCTACGAACAGCTTTCTTT. It specifies CAWSVLRDLRTAFF.

The V and J genes are TRBV28 and TRBJ2-7, with 10 bases matching TRBD1. Germline lookup yields CDR1 MDHEN and CDR2 SYDVKM. The CDR3 covers 14 residues. The V segment lost 1 base and the J segment 5 bases; nucleotides outside the gene matches: 2. CDR3 in amino acids: CASSLFGTGDEQYF. The CDR3 DNA is TGTGCCAGCAGTTTATTTGGGACAGGGGACGAGCAGTACTTC. Together with reference TRBV28 and TRBJ2-7, the CDR3 gives the full variable domain: DVKVTQSSRYLVKRTGEKVFLECVQDMDHENMFWYRQDPGLGLRLIYFSYDVKMKEKGDIPEGYSVSREKKERFSLILESASTNQTSMYLCASSLFGTGDEQYFGPGTRLTVT.

This clone was found a few times. This rearrangement joins TRBV18 to TRBJ2-2; 8 bases align to TRBD1. The germline V gene has CDR1 KGHSH and CDR2 LQKENI. This CDR3 is built from 18 residues. V lost 3 bases, J lost 2 bases, and 11 bases stayed unmatched. The CDR3 DNA reads as TGTGCCAGCTCACCCGATCCTGGACAGGGCATCAACACCGGGGAGCTGTTTTTT. Protein product: CASSPDPGQGINTGELFF.